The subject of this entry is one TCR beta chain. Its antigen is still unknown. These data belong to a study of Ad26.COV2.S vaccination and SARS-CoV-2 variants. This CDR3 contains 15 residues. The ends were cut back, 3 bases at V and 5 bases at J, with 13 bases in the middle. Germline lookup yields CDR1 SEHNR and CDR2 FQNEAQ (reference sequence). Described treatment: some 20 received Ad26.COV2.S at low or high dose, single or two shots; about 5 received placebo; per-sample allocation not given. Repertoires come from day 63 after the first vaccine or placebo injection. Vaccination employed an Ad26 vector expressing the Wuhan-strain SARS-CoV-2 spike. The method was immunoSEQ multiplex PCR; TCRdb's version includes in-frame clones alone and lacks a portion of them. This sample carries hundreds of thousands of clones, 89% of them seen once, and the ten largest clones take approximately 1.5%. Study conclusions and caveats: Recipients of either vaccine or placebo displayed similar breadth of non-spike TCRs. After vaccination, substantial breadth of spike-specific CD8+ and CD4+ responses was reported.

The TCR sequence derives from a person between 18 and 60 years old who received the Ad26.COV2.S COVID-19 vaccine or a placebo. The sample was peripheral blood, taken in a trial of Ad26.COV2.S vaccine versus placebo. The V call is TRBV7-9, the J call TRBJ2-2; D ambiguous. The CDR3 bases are TGTGCCAGCAGCTTTGGATGGGGAAGAACCGGGGAGCTGTTTTTT. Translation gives CASSFGWGRTGELFF.